The 10 T cell receptor beta chains below all came from one sample that was sequenced in a study of CD8 T cells in ankylosing spondylitis. TCRdb passed the 5' RACE reads through MiXCR, listing each CDR3 protein once. Among some 250,000 distinct CDR3 sequences, roughly 10% were seen once, and the ten largest hold about 6.8%. The specimen sequenced was blood, either unsorted or a sorted T cell fraction (not recorded which). The receptors derive from a male donor with ankylosing spondylitis or in good health (not recorded which).

The V call is TRBV20-1, the J call TRBJ1-1, with D perhaps matching TRBD1 (5 bases). The CDR3 sequence is 13 residues long. Germline V gene sequence: CDR1 DFQATT, CDR2 SNEGSKA (reference sequence). V lost 0 bases to trimming and J lost 9 bases, with 14 bases between them. CDR3 sequence: CSARDPTGAQAFF. The DNA of the CDR3 is TGCAGTGCTAGAGATCCAACAGGAGCGCAAGCTTTCTTT.

This clonotype was found many times. The V and J genes are TRBV10-3 and TRBJ2-1; TRBD1 or TRBD2 may be the D gene (5 bases each). Trimming stripped 4 bases from V and 5 bases from J, with 9 bases between. The CDR3 is made up of 13 amino acids. CDR1 is ENHRY and CDR2 is SYGVKD in the germline V gene. CDR3 DNA sequence: TGTGCCATCAGTGCCCAGGGAGACAATGAGCAGTTCTTC. Its translation is CAISAQGDNEQFF.

This clonotype has just a few counts. The chain is built from TRBV29-1 and TRBJ2-3, with 10 bases matching TRBD2. Germline V gene data show CDR1 as SQVTM and CDR2 as ANQGSEA. CDR3 length: 16 residues. The V and J ends lost 1 base and 5 bases, in that order; junction bases with no gene match: 9. The CDR3 sequence is CSVEGSSGSSIDTQYF. In DNA form, the CDR3 reads TGCAGCGTTGAAGGTTCTAGCGGGAGTTCGATAGATACGCAGTATTTT.

This clonotype was seen repeatedly, ten times or more. The chain couples TRBV4-1 to TRBJ2-1, with D maybe TRBD2 (6 bases). Between the trimmed V and J ends, which lost 0 bases and 7 bases, there was a span of 13 bases. The length of the CDR3 is 15 residues. Germline V lookup: CDR1 MGHRA, CDR2 YSYEKL. This chain's CDR3 is CASSQDRGAGNEQFF. In nucleotides, the CDR3 is TGCGCCAGCAGCCAAGATAGAGGGGCGGGAAATGAGCAGTTCTTC.

This clonotype turned up a few times. The chain links TRBV11-2 to TRBJ2-5, with TRBD1 identical over 9 bases. V lost 5 bases, J lost 5 bases, and 15 bases stayed unmatched. Germline CDR1 SGHAT, CDR2 FQNNGV. The CDR3 has 17 residues. The CDR3 bases are TGTGCCAGCAGCCCGTATAACCCGGGACAGGGTTGGGAGACCCAGTACTTC. This encodes CASSPYNPGQGWETQYF.

The sample holds a few counts of this clonotype. This sequence joins TRBV5-1 and TRBJ1-2, with 8 bases fitting TRBD1. Germline-derived CDR1 and CDR2 are SGHRS and YFSETQ. V lost 1 base, J lost 7 bases, and 6 bases stayed unmatched. The CDR3 has 14 residues. This CDR3 is CASSLTQGGAGYTF. In DNA form, the CDR3 reads TGCGCCAGCAGCTTGACACAGGGGGGGGCTGGCTACACCTTC.

The table lists this clonotype with many counts. This sequence joins TRBV9 and TRBJ2-7; D call uncertain. Trimming stripped 2 bases from V and 7 bases from J, with 13 bases between. Per the germline V gene, CDR1 is SGDLS and CDR2 is YYNGEE. The CDR3 loop spans 13 amino acids. The CDR3 here is CASSVGPSVEQYF. CDR3 in DNA: TGTGCCAGCAGCGTCGGTCCGTCGGTAGAGCAGTACTTC.

CDR3: CASSSPKGGTDTQYF. The CDR3 bases are TGTGCCAGCAGCTCCCCCAAGGGGGGCACAGATACGCAGTATTTT. The V and J genes are TRBV7-2 and TRBJ2-3, with D tentatively TRBD1 (6 bases). V lost 4 bases, J lost 1 base, and 12 bases lay in between. The CDR3 covers 15 residues. CDR1 and CDR2 (germline): SGHTA, FQGNSA.

This clonotype occurred many times. The chain has TRBV24-1 and TRBJ2-1; no firm D call. This CDR3 contains 15 residues. CDR1 KGHDR and CDR2 SFDVKD come from the germline V gene. With 3 bases removed from V and 1 base from J, the gap between germline ends came to 9 bases. The CDR3, as DNA: TGTGCCACCAGTGATCGGAGTTTTTCCTACAATGAGCAGTTCTTC. Its translation: CATSDRSFSYNEQFF.

In its sample, this clonotype was seen many times. The chain is built from TRBV20-1 and TRBJ2-1; 9 positions agree with TRBD2. This CDR3 has 16 residues. V was pared by 0 bases and J by 4 bases, with 7 bases of the junction left unmatched. Germline values: CDR1 DFQATT, CDR2 SNEGSKA (reference sequence). The CDR3 sequence: CSARERGRGPYNEQFF. The CDR3 DNA sequence: TGCAGTGCTAGAGAACGCGGGAGGGGTCCGTACAATGAGCAGTTCTTC.